Shown below are 26 T cell receptor beta chains from a single sample sequenced in a study of T cells of healthy individuals (dated by TCRdb to the late 2010s). The library was built by means of 5' RACE. The sequencer listed for this sample is Illumina MiSeq. TCRdb handled the public reads itself, with Q25 trimming in fastp and clone calling in MiXCR, and kept productive beta chains. Rows with a matching CDR3 protein are joined into one entry that keeps the most common DNA and genes. A total of fewer than 70,000 distinct CDR3 sequences appear in this sample, 14% to 15% of them only once. Roughly a sixth of the sample is in the top ten clones. These receptors were taken from a human donor in good health.

This clonotype was observed at least ten times. The V call is TRBV12-3 or TRBV12-4, the J call TRBJ2-3, with TRBD2 matching 7 bases. The CDR3 has 12 amino acids. J gave up 4 bases and V 7 bases, and 2 bases lay outside the gene matches. The CDR3 DNA follows: TGTGCCAGCATGGGAGGGCCAGATACGCAGTATTTT. Translated: CASMGGPDTQYF.

This clonotype was observed many times. In DNA form, the CDR3 reads TGTGCCAGCAGCCCGGGGGGTTCCACAGATACGCAGTATTTT. Its protein product is CASSPGGSTDTQYF. The chain has TRBV11-3 and TRBJ2-3, with 7 bases identical to TRBD2. Germline V lookup: CDR1 SGHNT, CDR2 YENEEA. The CDR3 length is 14 residues. With 5 bases clipped from V and 2 bases from J, the junction kept 4 bases outside the gene matches.

This clonotype was seen more than once but under ten times. V is TRBV12-3 or TRBV12-4 and J is TRBJ2-5; TRBD1 might be the D (6 bases). CDR3 size: 15 residues. V shed 5 bases and J shed 4 bases, with 17 bases lying between them. CDR3 coding DNA: TGTGCCAGCAGTACCGGGACACTCAGGGGAGAGACCCAGTACTTC. It encodes CASSTGTLRGETQYF.

The table lists this clonotype with a count of one. V usage is TRBV12-3 or TRBV12-4 and J usage is TRBJ1-4; no reliable D call. There are 15 residues in the CDR3. The V end lost 5 bases, the J end lost 0 bases, and 10 bases lay between the germline ends. The CDR3 nucleotides read TGTGCCAGCAGTGTAGAGGTCGCAACTAATGAAAAACTGTTTTTT. Its translation is CASSVEVATNEKLFF.

This clonotype was counted at least ten times. The chain is built from TRBV13 and TRBJ1-1; TRBD1 agrees at 8 bases. CDR1 and CDR2 (germline): PRHDT, FYEKMQ (reference sequence). CDR3 size: 15 residues. V lost 5 bases to trimming and J lost 3 bases; unmatched junction nucleotides: 8. The CDR3 protein is CASSTDRGRDTEAFF. The DNA of the CDR3 is TGTGCCAGCAGCACCGACAGGGGACGGGACACTGAAGCTTTCTTT.

J is TRBJ1-2 and V is TRBV18; 7 nucleotides align to TRBD1. V lost 3 bases to trimming and J lost 4 bases; unmatched junction nucleotides: 2. The length of the CDR3 is 13 residues. Germline loops: CDR1 KGHSH, CDR2 LQKENI. CDR3 sequence (DNA): TGTGCCAGCTCACCCGACAGGGCCTATGGCTACACCTTC. Its protein is CASSPDRAYGYTF.

The chain links TRBV12-3 or TRBV12-4 to TRBJ1-5; TRBD1 might be the D (6 bases). Between the trimmed V and J ends, which lost 6 bases and 7 bases, there was a span of 16 bases. The CDR3 loop spans 14 amino acids. The DNA for the CDR3 is TGTGCCAGCAGCTTCGGGGGCGCAGGGCAGCCCCAGCATTTT. It translates to CASSFGGAGQPQHF.

Ten or more counts support this clonotype. The chain combines TRBV20-1 with TRBJ2-7, with TRBD1 as a possible D gene (5 bases). The CDR3 has 12 residues. V was cut by 8 bases and J by 6 bases, with 17 bases left in between. CDR1 is DFQATT and CDR2 is SNEGSKA in the germline V gene (reference sequence). This CDR3 is CSIDLATGEQYF. The CDR3 DNA reads as TGCAGTATCGATCTGGCTACAGGCGAGCAGTACTTC.

This clonotype was found a few times. The gene calls are TRBV12-3 or TRBV12-4 and TRBJ2-7, with 10 bases matching TRBD1. The junction had 10 bases not matched to a gene; V was cut back by 4 bases and J by 4 bases. This CDR3 contains 16 residues. CDR3 region: CASSSTPTGGQYEQYF. Here the CDR3 DNA reads TGTGCCAGCAGTTCGACCCCGACAGGGGGCCAATACGAGCAGTACTTC.

The chain has TRBV19 and TRBJ1-5; possibly TRBD1 for D (6 bases). V lost 7 bases and J 5 bases, leaving 24 bases between the germline ends. The CDR3 sequence is 17 residues long. Germline V lookup: CDR1 LNHDA, CDR2 SQIVND (reference sequence). The CDR3 bases are TGTGCCAGTACCCAGGGGCCAGGCCGCACTTTTTATCAGCCCCAGCATTTT. It is translated as CASTQGPGRTFYQPQHF.

This chain uses TRBV11-2 with TRBJ2-2; D gene uncertain. Between the trimmed V and J ends, which lost 2 bases and 4 bases, there was a span of 8 bases. The CDR3 covers 14 residues. Germline lookup yields CDR1 SGHAT and CDR2 FQNNGV. CDR3 sequence (DNA): TGTGCCAGCAGCTTAATAAGGATCACCGGGGAGCTGTTTTTT. Amino acids: CASSLIRITGELFF.

The CDR3 region has the DNA TGCGCCAGCAGCTCGACCGGGACGGTCTCCTACGAGCAGTACTTC. Its translation: CASSSTGTVSYEQYF. J is TRBJ2-7 and V is TRBV5-1; TRBD1 or TRBD2 may be the D gene (5 bases each). CDR1 and CDR2 from the germline V gene are SGHRS and YFSETQ. CDR3 length equals 15 residues. V shed 3 bases and J shed 0 bases, with 13 bases lying between them.

This clonotype has a handful of counts. The chain recombines TRBV3-1 with TRBJ2-2; no reliable D call. The CDR3 sequence is 12 residues long. V was clipped by 3 bases and J by 4 bases, with 3 bases between them. Per germline, CDR1 LGHDT and CDR2 YNNKEL (reference sequence). The CDR3 bases are TGTGCCAGCAGCCATAGCACCGGGGAGCTGTTTTTT. Amino acids: CASSHSTGELFF.

A few counts support this clonotype. V usage is TRBV14 and J usage is TRBJ2-1; D remains ambiguous. Germline CDR1 and CDR2: SGHDN and FVKESK. The length of the CDR3 is 17 residues. The V end lost 4 bases, the J end lost 3 bases, and 19 bases lay between the germline ends. DNA of the CDR3: TGTGCCAGCAGCCCCATCCGGGCATTGGAAATCTACAATGAGCAGTTCTTC. Amino acids: CASSPIRALEIYNEQFF.

There are a few counts of this clonotype. The chain links TRBV15 to TRBJ2-7; no firm D call. Germline assignment: CDR1 LNHNV and CDR2 YYDKDF (reference sequence). The CDR3 is 13 amino acids. V was shortened by 8 bases and J by 5 bases, with 16 bases between the two germline ends. CDR3 nucleotide sequence: TGTGCCACCTACAACCTAATAGGACACGAGCAGTACTTC. Its translation is CATYNLIGHEQYF.

This clonotype was seen repeatedly, ten times or more. The chain carries TRBV6-5 and TRBJ2-2, with D hard to call. CDR1 is MNHEY, CDR2 SVGAGI, per germline. This CDR3 comprises 12 residues. V lost 2 bases and J lost 6, with 4 bases in between. As DNA, the CDR3 is TGTGCCAGCAGTTACGGGGCCGGGGAGCTGTTTTTT. It is translated as CASSYGAGELFF.

This clonotype was found many times. The chain is built from TRBV3-1 and TRBJ2-3; D gene ambiguous. V lost 0 bases and J 4 bases, leaving 8 bases between the germline ends. CDR3 length: 14 residues. In germline, CDR1 is LGHDT, CDR2 YNNKEL (reference sequence). CDR3 region: CASSQDAGADTQYF. In DNA form, the CDR3 reads TGTGCCAGCAGCCAAGATGCAGGCGCAGATACGCAGTATTTT.

This clonotype was counted many times. V and J are TRBV10-3 and TRBJ2-3, with 14 positions matching TRBD2. Germline loops: CDR1 ENHRY, CDR2 SYGVKD. Losses at the gene ends were 5 bases for V and 6 bases for J; bases not matched to a gene: 4. The CDR3 is 15 residues long. CDR3 in DNA: TGTGCCATCAGTCCGGGACTAGCGGGAGTCGATACGCAGTATTTT. Protein: CAISPGLAGVDTQYF.

This clonotype was counted ten times or more. The V and J genes are TRBV5-1 and TRBJ1-5; 9 bases fit TRBD1. The CDR3 is 16 residues long. The V segment lost 4 bases and the J segment 2 bases; nucleotides outside the gene matches: 7. The germline V gene has CDR1 SGHRS and CDR2 YFSETQ. CDR3 region: CASSPGTGKGNQPQHF. Here the CDR3 DNA reads TGCGCCAGCAGCCCAGGGACAGGGAAGGGCAATCAGCCCCAGCATTTT.

This clonotype was detected only a few times. CDR3 nucleotides: TGTGCCAGCAGCCTACAGGGGGCGGGATCCGGTCGGCAGTACTTC. Amino acids: CASSLQGAGSGRQYF. V and J are TRBV12-3 or TRBV12-4 and TRBJ2-7; 9 nucleotides match TRBD1. The CDR3 totals 15 residues. V was clipped by 6 bases and J by 9 bases; unmatched bases: 15.

This clonotype showed up many times. The chain has TRBV9 and TRBJ2-7; D may be TRBD2 (6 bases). The V gene's germline CDR1 is SGDLS and CDR2 YYNGEE. The CDR3 is 16 residues long. The V and J ends lost 4 bases and 5 bases respectively, with 22 bases between them. This CDR3 reads CASSYGGSGLLDEQYF. DNA of the CDR3: TGTGCCAGCAGCTACGGCGGGTCAGGACTACTAGACGAGCAGTACTTC.

The sample holds many counts of this clonotype. The CDR3 here is CASSSGTGQNTQYF. CDR3 bases: TGTGCCAGCAGTTCCGGGACAGGGCAGAATACGCAGTATTTT. The V and J genes are TRBV12-3 or TRBV12-4 and TRBJ2-3; 9 bases are shared with TRBD1. V lost 4 bases, J lost 7 bases, and 6 bases stayed unmatched. The CDR3 length is 14 residues.

This chain joins TRBV5-5 and TRBJ1-6; maybe TRBD1 (6 bases). This CDR3 is built from 14 residues. The germline gives CDR1 SGHKS, CDR2 YYEKEE (reference sequence). The V and J ends lost 4 bases and 14 bases respectively, with 19 bases between them. CDR3 coding DNA: TGTGCCAGCAGCCTGGACAGAGCCAGGTCGGCCCTCCACTTT. It is translated as CASSLDRARSALHF. Combining the CDR3 with reference TRBV5-5 and TRBJ1-6 gives the whole variable domain DAGVTQSPTHLIKTRGQQVTLRCSPISGHKSVSWYQQVLGQGPQFIFQYYEKEERGRGNFPDRFSARQFPNYSSELNVNALLLGDSALYLCASSLDRARSALHFGNGTRLTVT.

This clonotype was counted a few times. Here the CDR3 DNA reads TGTGCCAGCAGCAACGGACTAGCGGAGACAGATACGCAGTATTTT. This gives the protein CASSNGLAETDTQYF. The gene calls are TRBV2 and TRBJ2-3, with 10 nucleotides matching TRBD2. Trimming cost V 6 bases and J 3 bases; bases outside gene matches: 6. Germline CDR1 SNHLY, CDR2 FYNNEI. There are 15 residues in the CDR3.

This chain uses TRBV28 with TRBJ2-1; 7 bases agree with TRBD2. The CDR3 runs to 16 residues. Losses at the gene ends were 4 bases for V and 0 bases for J; bases not matched to a gene: 6. Per germline, CDR1 MDHEN and CDR2 SYDVKM. CDR3 residues: CASSSLAESSYNEQFF. The CDR3 DNA follows: TGTGCCAGCAGTTCGCTAGCGGAGAGCTCCTACAATGAGCAGTTCTTC. The whole variable domain, filled in from reference TRBV28 and TRBJ2-1, reads DVKVTQSSRYLVKRTGEKVFLECVQDMDHENMFWYRQDPGLGLRLIYFSYDVKMKEKGDIPEGYSVSREKKERFSLILESASTNQTSMYLCASSSLAESSYNEQFFGPGTRLTVL.

This clonotype was counted ten times or more. V is TRBV19 and J is TRBJ1-1; D is undetermined. CDR1 and CDR2 (germline): LNHDA, SQIVND (reference sequence). The V gene lost 1 base and the J gene lost 0 bases, with 9 bases spanning the gap. The CDR3 has 15 amino acids. CDR3 DNA: TGTGCCAGTAGTATAGTAGCGGATTTGAACACTGAAGCTTTCTTT. Translating gives CASSIVADLNTEAFF.